This is a list of T cell receptor beta chains from one sample in a study of T cells after yellow fever vaccination. TCRdb used MiXCR to reprocess the 5' RACE reads, holding one entry per CDR3 protein. The sample holds 600,000 to 750,000 distinct CDR3 sequences, 10% to 15% seen once. Sequencing used PBMCs, obtained on the day of the yellow fever booster vaccination. The receptors derive from a man aged 25 to 40 who received the YFV17D yellow fever vaccine. Each CDR3 is given with its conserved first and last residue. The D gene is left open where the match is weak. Clone size is not always given. Where it is, it says once, few, many or a class for expanded clones.

few,.,TRBJ2-7,TRBV28,TGTGCCAGCAGTTCGGCAGGGGGAGGGCGGGACGAGCAGTACTTC,CASSSAGGGRDEQYF
.,TRBD1,TRBJ2-6,TRBV19,TGTGCCAGTAGTATTCGGAGACAGGGGGCCGGTGGGGCCAACGTCCTGACTTTC,CASSIRRQGAGGANVLTF
.,.,TRBJ2-7,TRBV5-1,TGCGCCAGCAGCCTCTGGGACAACTCCTACGAGCAGTACTTC,CASSLWDNSYEQYF
few,TRBD2,TRBJ2-7,TRBV19,TGTGCCAGTACTGGACTAGCGGGAGTCCGCGAGCAGTACTTC,CASTGLAGVREQYF
.,.,TRBJ2-7,TRBV20-1,TGCAGTGCTAGCAGGGAATTCTACGAGCAGTACTTC,CSASREFYEQYF
.,.,TRBJ2-4,TRBV12-3/TRBV12-4,TGTGCCAGCAGTTCATACATGAACATTCAGTACTTC,CASSSYMNIQYF
.,TRBD1,TRBJ1-2,TRBV9,TGTGCCAGCAGCGTAGAGATCGAGACAGGGCAAACTGGGGGTGGCTACACCTTC,CASSVEIETGQTGGGYTF
.,TRBD2,TRBJ2-3,TRBV11-2,TGTGCCAGCAGCTCCCCCCTCGGGGCTGGGGGGGGCACAGATACGCAGTATTTT,CASSSPLGAGGGTDTQYF
few,TRBD1,TRBJ1-5,TRBV23-1,TGCGCCAGCAGTCAATCGACAGGACAGGAGAGCAATCAGCCCCAGCATTTT,CASSQSTGQESNQPQHF
many,TRBD1,TRBJ2-2,TRBV12-3/TRBV12-4,TGTGCCAGCAGCCCAGCCCGACAGGGAGTCACCGGGGAGCTGTTTTTT,CASSPARQGVTGELFF
.,.,TRBJ2-7,TRBV10-3,TGTGCCATCAGTGAGTCAGGGACGGTGAGCTCCTACGAGCAGTACTTC,CAISESGTVSSYEQYF
.,TRBD2,TRBJ2-1,TRBV6-5,TGTGCCAGCAGTTACGGAGCTACGGGAGGACCTAACAATGAGCAGTTCTTC,CASSYGATGGPNNEQFF
.,TRBD2,TRBJ2-7,TRBV12-3/TRBV12-4,TGTGCCAGCACCCTGGCGGGACTAGCGGCATCCTACGAGCAGTACTTC,CASTLAGLAASYEQYF
.,TRBD2,TRBJ2-7,TRBV6-4,TGTGCCAGCAGTCAACTAGCGGGAGTCGGTTACGAGCAGTACTTC,CASSQLAGVGYEQYF
.,TRBD2,TRBJ2-2,TRBV11-1,TGTGGGGCCTCGAGGGGACTAGCGGACTATTACGCGAACACCGGGGAGCTGTTTTTT,CGASRGLADYYANTGELFF
few,TRBD1,TRBJ2-7,TRBV29-1,TGCAGCGTTGTGGGGGACAGGGGTAACCACGAGCAGTACTTC,CSVVGDRGNHEQYF
few,TRBD2,TRBJ2-1,TRBV6-1,TGTGCCAGCAGTCGAGCGGGAGGGGTTTACAATGAGCAGTTCTTC,CASSRAGGVYNEQFF
.,TRBD1,TRBJ2-7,TRBV27,TGTGCCAGCAGTTGGGCCGGGACAGTGGTAGAGCAGTACTTC,CASSWAGTVVEQYF
.,TRBD2,TRBJ2-1,TRBV7-2,TGTGCCAGCAGCTTAGTAGTATTAGCGGGGGCCTACAATGAGCAGTTCTTC,CASSLVVLAGAYNEQFF
many,.,TRBJ2-1,TRBV5-1,TGCGCCAGCAGCTCTACCTTGTACAATGAGCAGTTCTTC,CASSSTLYNEQFF
.,TRBD2,TRBJ2-1,TRBV5-4,TGTGCCAGCAGCCTGACTAGCGGTTTACGAAACAATGAGCAGTTCTTC,CASSLTSGLRNNEQFF
few,.,TRBJ2-1,TRBV9,TGTGCCAGCAGCCCGGAGAGGGGAGACAGTAATGAGCAGTTCTTC,CASSPERGDSNEQFF
many,TRBD1,TRBJ2-3,TRBV24-1,TGTGCCACTGCCGACAGGGCGGTCCGACGGACGCAGTATTTT,CATADRAVRRTQYF
.,.,TRBJ2-1,TRBV20-1,TGCAGTGCTAACCATGGACTCAATGAGCAGTTCTTC,CSANHGLNEQFF
many,.,TRBJ2-7,TRBV12-3/TRBV12-4,TGTGCCAGCAGCGCGGGCCGACTCGCGGAGTACTTC,CASSAGRLAEYF
few,.,TRBJ1-1,TRBV9,TGTGCCAGCAGCGTAGGTCCAGGACCGACTGAAGCTTTCTTT,CASSVGPGPTEAFF
many,.,TRBJ2-7,TRBV7-2,TGTGCCAGCACCAACTCCTACGAGCAGTACTTC,CASTNSYEQYF
few,TRBD2,TRBJ2-7,TRBV14,TGTGCCAGCAGCCAAGAACTAGCGGGAGTATGGAGCGAGCAGTACTTC,CASSQELAGVWSEQYF
.,TRBD1,TRBJ2-7,TRBV28,TGTGCCAGCGTGGCGACAGGGTGGTCCCGGGGGCAGTACTTC,CASVATGWSRGQYF
few,.,TRBJ2-1,TRBV2,TGTGCCAGCAGTGTCCATCGTGGTAGGACCTCTTCCTACAATGAGCAGTTCTTC,CASSVHRGRTSSYNEQFF
few,TRBD2,TRBJ2-3,TRBV20-1,TGCAGTGCTAGTTGGGGACTAGTTGATATCGATACGCAGTATTTT,CSASWGLVDIDTQYF
many,.,TRBJ2-3,TRBV28,TGTGCCAGCGACCCGGGAACAGTAGCAGATACGCAGTATTTT,CASDPGTVADTQYF
few,.,TRBJ2-1,TRBV20-1,TGCAGTGCTAGAGACAGACCGGGACGAGAGTCCTACAATGAGCAGTTCTTC,CSARDRPGRESYNEQFF
.,.,TRBJ2-7,TRBV20-1,TGCAGTGCTAGGTACCAGGGGGGGTCCTACGAGCAGTACTTC,CSARYQGGSYEQYF
few,TRBD2,TRBJ2-3,TRBV6-5,TGTGCCAGCAGACTCGGACTAGCGGGAGCGGGTACAGATACGCAGTATTTT,CASRLGLAGAGTDTQYF
.,.,TRBJ1-5,TRBV18,TGTGCCAGCTCACCGACGGCTTATAGCAATCAGCCCCAGCATTTT,CASSPTAYSNQPQHF
few,TRBD2,TRBJ2-3,TRBV12-3/TRBV12-4,TGTGCCAGCAGTTCGGGACTAGCGGGAGGGAAAAATACGCAGTATTTT,CASSSGLAGGKNTQYF
few,.,TRBJ2-6,TRBV12-3/TRBV12-4,TGTGCCAGCAGTTTCGGCAGACCTGGGGCCAACGTCCTGACTTTC,CASSFGRPGANVLTF
.,TRBD1,TRBJ2-7,TRBV2,TGTGCCAGCAGCACCCGACAGGGGCAAAGCTACGAGCAGTACTTC,CASSTRQGQSYEQYF
few,.,TRBJ2-7,TRBV30,TGTGCCTGGAGCATCCGCTACGAGCAGTACTTC,CAWSIRYEQYF
.,TRBD2,TRBJ2-2,TRBV5-4,TGTGCCAGCAGCTTGCGAAGCGGGGAGCAGTTTTTT,CASSLRSGEQFF
few,.,TRBJ2-2,TRBV4-3,TGCGCCAGCAGCCAAGGGGCAGCCGCCACCGGGGAGCTGTTTTTT,CASSQGAAATGELFF
few,.,TRBJ1-5,TRBV6-1,TGTGCCAGCAGTGCCAACGGTGGACCTGGGCAGCCCCAGCATTTT,CASSANGGPGQPQHF
few,TRBD2,TRBJ2-1,TRBV5-1,TGCGCCAGCAGCTTTTACGGGGGGTCGAATGAGCAGTTCTTC,CASSFYGGSNEQFF
few,TRBD1,TRBJ2-1,TRBV23-1,TGCGCCAGCAGCCCAGGACAGGGCGAGGGCAATGAGCAGTTCTTC,CASSPGQGEGNEQFF
.,.,TRBJ2-1,TRBV7-2,TGTGCCAGCAGCCGAAAGGGAGCCTACAATGAGCAGTTCTTC,CASSRKGAYNEQFF
.,.,TRBJ1-5,TRBV6-1,TGTGCCAGCAGCCCCAGTAATAATCAGCCCCAGCATTTT,CASSPSNNQPQHF
.,.,TRBJ2-1,TRBV9,TGTGCCAGCAGCGTAGAAGCCGGGGTCGTCGGTGAGCAGTTCTTC,CASSVEAGVVGEQFF
many,.,TRBJ2-7,TRBV28,TGTGCCAGCAGTTTATACAGCTACGAGCAGTACTTC,CASSLYSYEQYF